This T cell receptor beta chain is drawn from a study of T cell responses to AZD1222 COVID-19 vaccine. Recipients boosted at about 4 weeks or about 12 weeks are pooled. Profiled with immunoSEQ multiplex PCR; TCRdb holds only in-frame clones, not every one. Of tens of thousands of clones detected, around 89% appear once; the ten largest clones hold roughly 28%. Points on this clone: Antigen unknown.

Germline V gene lookup returns CDR1 SEHNR and CDR2 FQNEAQ (reference sequence). Losses at the gene ends were 5 bases for V and 6 bases for J; bases not matched to a gene: 8. The CDR3 extends over 16 amino acids. Study-wide findings and caveats: Elevations in Spike-specific TCR breadth and depth followed administration of two AZD1222 doses. Close to half of all spike-specific TCRs reportedly target regions of the variants that are unmutated. A mostly white British donor set with more females was recruited, and clonal diversity was possibly underestimated.

This material consisted of peripheral blood, taken 28 days after the second AZD1222 dose. This rearrangement joins TRBV7-9 to TRBJ2-2; 11 bases map to TRBD2. This TCR was sampled from an adult who received the AZD1222 COVID-19 vaccine. The CDR3 DNA sequence: TGTGCCAGCAGCGAAACTTTAGCGGGAGGGGCCGGGGAGCTGTTTTTT. As protein: CASSETLAGGAGELFF.